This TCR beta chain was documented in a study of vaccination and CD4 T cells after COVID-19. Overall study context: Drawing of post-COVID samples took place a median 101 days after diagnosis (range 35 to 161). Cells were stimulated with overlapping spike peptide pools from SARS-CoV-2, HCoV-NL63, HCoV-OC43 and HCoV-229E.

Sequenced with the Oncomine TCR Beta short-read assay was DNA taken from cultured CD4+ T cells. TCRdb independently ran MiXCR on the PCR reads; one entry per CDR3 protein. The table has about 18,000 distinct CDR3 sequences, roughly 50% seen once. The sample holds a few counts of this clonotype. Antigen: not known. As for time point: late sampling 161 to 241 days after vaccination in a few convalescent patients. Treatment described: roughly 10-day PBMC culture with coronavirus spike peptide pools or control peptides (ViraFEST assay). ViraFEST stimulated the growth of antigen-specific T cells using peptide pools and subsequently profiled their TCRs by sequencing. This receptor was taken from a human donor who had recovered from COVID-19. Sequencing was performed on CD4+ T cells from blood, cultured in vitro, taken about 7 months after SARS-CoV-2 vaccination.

Here the CDR3 reads CASVGPRFQETQYF. As DNA, the CDR3 is TGTGCCAGCGTGGGCCCTCGATTCCAAGAGACCCAGTACTTC. V is TRBV7-9 and J is TRBJ2-5; D not resolved. V shed 8 bases and J shed 1 base, with 14 bases lying between them. The CDR3 spans 14 residues. The germline CDR1 and CDR2 sequences are SEHNR and FQNEAQ (reference sequence). The whole variable domain, remainder taken from reference TRBV7-9 and TRBJ2-5, is DTGVSQNPRHKITKRGQNVTFRCDPISEHNRLYWYRQTLGQGPEFLTYFQNEAQLEKSRLLSDRFSAERPKGSFSTLEIQRTEQGDSAMYLCASVGPRFQETQYFGPGTRLLVL.